The 31 T cell receptor beta chains given below trace back to one sample, sequenced in a study of radiation and T cells in renal cell carcinoma. Time point given: blood 2 weeks post-SBRT. The treatment denotes: 15 Gy SBRT to primary tumor, nephrectomy 4 weeks later. Repertoires were generated with immunoSEQ multiplex PCR, while TCRdb's copy carries only in-frame clones and drops some. The table has 120,000 or so clones, 88% seen once. Sample: blood, taken from a patient whose treatment included radiotherapy and nephrectomy. Every receptor here comes from a woman in her 70s with renal cell carcinoma.

The V gene is TRBV11-1, the J gene TRBJ1-1, with TRBD1 matching over 7 bases. V lost 4 bases and J lost 4; bases outside the gene matches: 15. Germline loops: CDR1 SGHAT, CDR2 FQDESV (reference sequence). The CDR3 is 17 residues long. The CDR3 is CASSSTRPRGRGTEAFF. The CDR3 region has the DNA TGTGCCAGCAGCTCCACCCGACCGAGGGGGCGGGGCACTGAAGCTTTCTTT.

V gene TRBV13 combines with J gene TRBJ1-6, with 7 bases matching TRBD1. Per germline, CDR1 PRHDT and CDR2 FYEKMQ (reference sequence). Trimming at V came to 4 bases and at J to 4 bases, leaving 7 bases not matched to a gene. The CDR3 totals 16 residues. Here the CDR3 DNA reads TGTGCCAGCAGCTCGGACAGGTCCACGTATAATTCACCCCTCCACTTT. Amino acid sequence: CASSSDRSTYNSPLHF.

V and J are TRBV27 and TRBJ1-5; unclear D gene. Germline-derived CDR1 and CDR2 are MNHEY and SMNVEV (reference sequence). This CDR3 is 15 amino acids long. Trimming took off 5 bases at V and 6 bases at J, with 17 bases between the two ends. For the CDR3, the DNA is TGTGCCAGCAGTCCCCGCCTGGTTGGGAGTCAGCCCCAGCATTTT. It yields the protein CASSPRLVGSQPQHF.

The chain uses TRBV19 and TRBJ1-6, with D possibly being TRBD1 (6 bases). The CDR3 spans 15 residues. Germline V lookup: CDR1 LNHDA, CDR2 SQIVND (reference sequence). V dropped 2 bases and J dropped 8 bases, with 13 bases sitting between them. CDR3 region: CASSIFGRGDSPLHF. The CDR3 DNA reads TGTGCCAGTAGTATATTTGGCAGGGGTGATTCACCCCTCCACTTT.

The V call is TRBV5-1, the J call TRBJ2-7; D is possibly TRBD1 or TRBD2 (5 bases each). Trimming shortened V by 4 bases and J by 2 bases, and 13 bases separated the two germline ends. This CDR3 comprises 14 residues. Germline loops: CDR1 SGHRS, CDR2 YFSETQ. In DNA, the CDR3 is TGCGCCAGCAGCCTAGGGACGGATCCCTACGAGCAGTACTTC. Amino acid sequence: CASSLGTDPYEQYF. The complete variable domain, with remaining parts taken from reference TRBV5-1 and TRBJ2-7, reads KAGVTQTPRYLIKTRGQQVTLSCSPISGHRSVSWYQQTPGQGLQFLFEYFSETQRNKGNFPGRFSGRQFSNSRSEMNVSTLELGDSALYLCASSLGTDPYEQYFGPGTRLTVT.

The rearrangement uses TRBV7-2 and TRBJ2-7; TRBD1 matches 8 bases. The CDR3 runs 14 residues. V gave up 5 bases and J gave up 2 bases; unmatched junction bases: 5. The germline V gene encodes CDR1 SGHTA and CDR2 FQGNSA. The CDR3 spells CASSRLQGAYEQYF. The CDR3 DNA sequence: TGTGCCAGCAGCCGTCTACAGGGGGCCTACGAGCAGTACTTC.

This clone was seen a single time. The genes are TRBV7-9 and TRBJ1-5; D unresolved. The V and J ends lost 1 base and 4 bases respectively, with 8 bases between them. Germline lookup yields CDR1 SEHNR and CDR2 FQNEAQ (reference sequence). This CDR3 contains 14 residues. The CDR3 DNA reads as TGTGCCAGCAGCTTAGGTACGGATAATCAGCCCCAGCATTTT. It yields the protein CASSLGTDNQPQHF.

V usage is TRBV6-1 and J usage is TRBJ1-2; possibly TRBD1 for D (5 bases). Per the germline V gene, CDR1 is MNHNS and CDR2 is SASEGT. Trimming stripped 4 bases from V and 7 bases from J, with 10 bases between. The CDR3 runs 12 residues. CDR3 nucleotide sequence: TGTGCCAGCAGTGCCAGGGAGACTGGCTACACCTTC. Translated: CASSARETGYTF.

The CDR3 region is CASSQVRLFDSGNTIYF. CDR3 coding DNA: TGCGCCAGCAGCCAAGTTCGTCTATTTGACTCTGGAAACACCATATATTTT. The chain is built from TRBV4-1 and TRBJ1-3; no firm D call. CDR1 is MGHRA, CDR2 YSYEKL, per germline. The CDR3 loop spans 17 amino acids. Trimming took off 1 base at V and 0 bases at J, with 13 bases between the two ends.

The chain is built from TRBV30 and TRBJ1-2, with D unresolved. V was clipped by 2 bases and J by 2 bases, with 15 bases between them. Germline-derived CDR1 and CDR2 are GTSNPN and SVGIG (reference sequence). This CDR3 is built from 15 residues. CDR3 nucleotides: TGTGCCTGGAGTTTGGGATTCTCTGAAAACTATGGCTACACCTTC. This encodes CAWSLGFSENYGYTF.

The CDR3 loop is CSVDRKQTTGSIYGYTF. The CDR3 DNA follows: TGCAGCGTTGACAGAAAACAAACGACAGGATCCATCTATGGCTACACCTTC. V and J are TRBV29-1 and TRBJ1-2; D possibly corresponds to TRBD1 (6 bases). There are 17 residues in the CDR3. CDR1 and CDR2 (germline): SQVTM, ANQGSEA. V dropped 3 bases and J dropped 4 bases, with 24 bases sitting between them.

The V gene is TRBV5-1, the J gene TRBJ2-5, with D tentatively TRBD1 (6 bases). Trimming pared 3 bases from V and 4 bases from J, leaving 16 bases between. The CDR3 loop spans 15 amino acids. Germline V gene data show CDR1 as SGHRS and CDR2 as YFSETQ. CDR3 coding DNA: TGCGCCAGCAGCTCCCCAACAGGGAGTTTAGAGACCCAGTACTTC. This gives the protein CASSSPTGSLETQYF.

The count of this clone is one. The chain is built from TRBV5-6 and TRBJ2-2; D may be TRBD2 (7 bases). V lost 0 bases and J 6 bases, leaving 15 bases between the germline ends. Germline V gene data show CDR1 as SGHDT and CDR2 as YYEEEE. The CDR3 consists of 16 residues. The CDR3 bases are TGTGCCAGCAGCTTGGCGGGGGGCCAAAGGGCCGGGGAGCTGTTTTTT. Protein sequence: CASSLAGGQRAGELFF. The whole variable domain, filled in from reference TRBV5-6 and TRBJ2-2, reads DAGVTQSPTHLIKTRGQQVTLRCSPKSGHDTVSWYQQALGQGPQFIFQYYEEEERQRGNFPDRFSGHQFPNYSSELNVNALLLGDSALYLCASSLAGGQRAGELFFGEGSRLTVL.

The chain couples TRBV7-2 to TRBJ2-5; 8 positions agree with TRBD1. This CDR3 is 14 amino acids long. The ends lost 6 bases at V and 2 bases at J; junction bases unmatched: 5. CDR1 and CDR2 (germline): SGHTA, FQGNSA. CDR3 sequence: CASSPDRAQETQYF. As DNA, the CDR3 is TGTGCCAGCAGTCCGGACAGGGCGCAAGAGACCCAGTACTTC.

The rearrangement links TRBV5-4 to TRBJ2-1; unclear D gene. The CDR3 has 15 residues. The V gene's germline CDR1 is SGHNT and CDR2 YYREEE (reference sequence). Between the trimmed V and J ends, which lost 0 bases and 0 bases, there was a span of 7 bases. The CDR3 sequence: CASSLDGRSYNEQFF. CDR3 nucleotide sequence: TGTGCCAGCAGCTTGGATGGTCGCTCCTACAATGAGCAGTTCTTC. The full variable domain, completed using reference TRBV5-4 and TRBJ2-1, is ETGVTQSPTHLIKTRGQQVTLRCSSQSGHNTVSWYQQALGQGPQFIFQYYREEENGRGNFPPRFSGLQFPNYSSELNVNALELDDSALYLCASSLDGRSYNEQFFGPGTRLTVL.

DNA of the CDR3: TGTGCCATCACACGGGTGCTGGGCTATGGCTACACCTTC. Encoded protein: CAITRVLGYGYTF. This chain connects TRBV10-3 to TRBJ1-2; no firm D call. Trimming pared 7 bases from V and 4 bases from J, leaving 13 bases between. The CDR3 is 13 amino acids. Looked up from germline, CDR1 is ENHRY and CDR2 is SYGVKD.

This clone has a single count. This chain joins TRBV30 and TRBJ1-2, with D uncertain. The CDR3 sequence is 12 residues long. Germline CDR1 is GTSNPN and CDR2 is SVGIG (reference sequence). Trimming took 2 bases from V and 7 from J, leaving 11 bases between them. CDR3 nucleotides: TGTGCCTGGAGTCCCACAACGAGTGGCTACACCTTC. Amino acid sequence: CAWSPTTSGYTF.

The CDR3 DNA reads as TGTGCCAGCAGCCGCCGGGACTGGAATAATTCACCCCTCCACTTT. It is translated as CASSRRDWNNSPLHF. This chain links TRBV7-2 with TRBJ1-6; D might be TRBD1 (5 bases). V was pared by 5 bases and J by 5 bases, with 13 bases between. CDR1 SGHTA and CDR2 FQGNSA come from the germline V gene. The CDR3 totals 15 residues.

J is TRBJ1-1 and V is TRBV5-1; D ambiguous. This CDR3 is 12 amino acids long. CDR1 and CDR2 from the germline V gene are SGHRS and YFSETQ. V was trimmed by 0 bases and J by 5 bases, leaving 5 bases between them. The CDR3 region is CASSLGWTEAFF. CDR3 sequence (DNA): TGCGCCAGCAGCTTGGGATGGACTGAAGCTTTCTTT.

This chain uses TRBV18 with TRBJ1-1, with D uncertain. Trimming cost V 6 bases and J 7 bases, with 15 bases left between them. The CDR3 runs 13 residues. Germline lookup yields CDR1 KGHSH and CDR2 LQKENI. CDR3 residues: CASSPTGGFEAFF. The CDR3 DNA follows: TGTGCCAGCTCTCCCACGGGCGGATTTGAAGCTTTCTTT.

This sequence joins TRBV5-1 and TRBJ1-1; TRBD1 agrees at 11 bases. The CDR3 length is 16 residues. With 4 bases clipped from V and 5 bases from J, the junction kept 10 bases outside the gene matches. CDR1 and CDR2 from the germline V gene are SGHRS and YFSETQ. In DNA, the CDR3 is TGCGCCAGCAGCACCGAAGGGACAGGGGGTGGAACTGAAGCTTTCTTT. The encoded protein is CASSTEGTGGGTEAFF.

The rearrangement joins TRBV19 to TRBJ2-1, with TRBD1 as a possible D gene (6 bases). The CDR3 covers 15 residues. Germline-derived CDR1 and CDR2 are LNHDA and SQIVND (reference sequence). The ends were cut back, 6 bases at V and 0 bases at J, with 12 bases in the middle. In DNA, the CDR3 is TGTGCCAGTAGCTACGGACAGCACTCCTACAATGAGCAGTTCTTC. This encodes CASSYGQHSYNEQFF.

The CDR3 protein is CASSQGNRGADTQYF. CDR3 bases: TGTGCCAGCAGCCAAGGTAACAGGGGGGCAGATACGCAGTATTTT. The chain recombines TRBV4-2 with TRBJ2-3; TRBD1 matches 8 bases. This CDR3 has 15 residues. Germline CDR1 is LGHNA and CDR2 is YNFKEQ. V gave up 1 base and J gave up 4 bases; unmatched junction bases: 4.

To note about this clone: Other DNA variants within this sample encode the same CDR3. The rearrangement links TRBV9 to TRBJ2-7; 7 bases align to TRBD1. The length of the CDR3 is 14 residues. Losses at the gene ends were 2 bases for V and 1 base for J; bases not matched to a gene: 3. The germline gives CDR1 SGDLS, CDR2 YYNGEE. CDR3: CASSVGTVSYEQYF. The CDR3 nucleotides read TGTGCCAGCAGCGTGGGGACAGTTTCCTACGAGCAGTACTTC.

The J gene is TRBJ2-7, the V gene TRBV5-4, with D possibly being TRBD2 (5 bases). V shed 4 bases and J shed 3 bases, with 8 bases lying between them. The germline V gene encodes CDR1 SGHNT and CDR2 YYREEE (reference sequence). The CDR3 covers 12 residues. The CDR3 DNA follows: TGTGCCAGCAGCCGGGATCTCTACGAGCAGTACTTC. Protein: CASSRDLYEQYF.

This chain uses TRBV2 with TRBJ2-1; D is perhaps TRBD1 or TRBD2 (6 bases each). Germline CDR1 is SNHLY and CDR2 is FYNNEI. The CDR3 contains 13 residues. Trimming cost V 6 bases and J 4 bases, with 10 bases left between them. Here the CDR3 reads CASREGGYNEQFF. DNA of the CDR3: TGTGCCAGCAGAGAGGGGGGATACAATGAGCAGTTCTTC.

This chain uses TRBV7-8 with TRBJ1-5, with D possibly TRBD1 on 5 matching bases. The CDR3 has 15 amino acids. V was pared by 5 bases and J by 3 bases, with 14 bases between. Germline values: CDR1 SGHVS, CDR2 FQNEAQ. This CDR3 reads CASSRRTGPNQPQHF. The CDR3 DNA is TGTGCCAGCAGCCGCAGAACAGGCCCCAATCAGCCCCAGCATTTT.

The gene calls are TRBV30 and TRBJ1-1, with no clear D. CDR3 length: 10 residues. V lost 4 bases and J 7 bases, leaving 7 bases between the germline ends. Germline CDR1 and CDR2: GTSNPN and SVGIG (reference sequence). CDR3 loop: CAWKVGEAFF. DNA for the CDR3: TGTGCCTGGAAGGTGGGTGAAGCTTTCTTT.

This clone came up a few times. This sequence joins TRBV7-2 and TRBJ2-1; D may be TRBD2 (7 bases). Trimming removed 0 bases from V and 8 bases from J, with 17 bases in between. There are 16 residues in the CDR3. Germline V gene data show CDR1 as SGHTA and CDR2 as FQGNSA. CDR3 protein: CASSLARGGGTYEQFF. In DNA, the CDR3 is TGTGCCAGCAGCTTAGCGAGGGGGGGAGGAACTTATGAGCAGTTCTTC.

This chain uses TRBV5-1 with TRBJ2-5; 12 bases fit TRBD1. Germline CDR1 SGHRS, CDR2 YFSETQ. The length of the CDR3 is 16 residues. Trimming removed 2 bases from V and 4 bases from J; junction bases left unmatched: 6. CDR3 residues: CASSFMGQGAGETQYF. The CDR3 coding sequence is TGCGCCAGCAGCTTCATGGGACAGGGGGCAGGAGAGACCCAGTACTTC.

The sample holds one count of this clone. The V call is TRBV28, the J call TRBJ2-1, with D unclear. CDR3 length: 11 residues. The V gene lost 3 bases and the J gene lost 8 bases, with 5 bases spanning the gap. Germline V CDR1 and CDR2: MDHEN, SYDVKM. The CDR3 DNA reads as TGTGCCAGCAGTTTGGGATATGAGCAGTTCTTC. It is translated as CASSLGYEQFF.